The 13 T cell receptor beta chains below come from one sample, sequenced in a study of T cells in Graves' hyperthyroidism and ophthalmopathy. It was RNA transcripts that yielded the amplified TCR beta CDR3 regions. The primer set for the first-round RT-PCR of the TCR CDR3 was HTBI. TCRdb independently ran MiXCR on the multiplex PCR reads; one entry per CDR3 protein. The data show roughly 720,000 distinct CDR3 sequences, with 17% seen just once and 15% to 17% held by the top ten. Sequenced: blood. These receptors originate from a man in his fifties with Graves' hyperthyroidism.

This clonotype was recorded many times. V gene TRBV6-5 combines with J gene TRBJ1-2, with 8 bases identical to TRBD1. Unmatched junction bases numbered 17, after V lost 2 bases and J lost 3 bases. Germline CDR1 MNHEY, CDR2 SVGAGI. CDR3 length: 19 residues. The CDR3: CASSYTNRPGGTDYYGYTF. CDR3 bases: TGTGCCAGCAGTTACACTAATCGACCAGGGGGCACTGACTACTATGGCTACACCTTC.

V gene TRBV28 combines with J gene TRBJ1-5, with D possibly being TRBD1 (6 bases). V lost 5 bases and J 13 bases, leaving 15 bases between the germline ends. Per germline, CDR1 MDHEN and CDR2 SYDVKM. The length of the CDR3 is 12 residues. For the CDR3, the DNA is TGTGCCAGCAGTCCGGGGGGGGGCCTGCAGCATTTT. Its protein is CASSPGGGLQHF. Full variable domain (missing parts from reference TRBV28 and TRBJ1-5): DVKVTQSSRYLVKRTGEKVFLECVQDMDHENMFWYRQDPGLGLRLIYFSYDVKMKEKGDIPEGYSVSREKKERFSLILESASTNQTSMYLCASSPGGGLQHFGDGTRLSIL.

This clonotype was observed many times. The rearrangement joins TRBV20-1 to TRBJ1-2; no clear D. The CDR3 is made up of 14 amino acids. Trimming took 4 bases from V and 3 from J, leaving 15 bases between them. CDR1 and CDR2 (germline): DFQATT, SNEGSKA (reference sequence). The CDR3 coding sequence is TGCAGTGCTATCCTGCCGGGCGGGTACTATGGCTACACCTTC. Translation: CSAILPGGYYGYTF.

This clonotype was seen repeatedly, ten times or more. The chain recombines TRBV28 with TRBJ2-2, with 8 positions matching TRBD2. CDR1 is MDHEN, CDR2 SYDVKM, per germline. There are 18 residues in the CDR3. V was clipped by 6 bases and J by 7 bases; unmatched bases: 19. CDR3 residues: CASSSAGLTGGPDGELFF. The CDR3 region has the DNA TGTGCCAGCAGCTCAGCGGGGCTTACGGGAGGGCCGGACGGGGAGCTGTTTTTT.

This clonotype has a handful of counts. In nucleotides, the CDR3 is TGTGCCAGCAGCCTCAAAGTTGGTGGGCGAAACACTGAAGCTTTCTTT. Encoded protein: CASSLKVGGRNTEAFF. The chain has TRBV7-2 and TRBJ1-1; no clear D. CDR3 size: 16 residues. Trimming left V 5 bases short and J 2 bases short, with 18 bases between. Per germline, CDR1 SGHTA and CDR2 FQGNSA.

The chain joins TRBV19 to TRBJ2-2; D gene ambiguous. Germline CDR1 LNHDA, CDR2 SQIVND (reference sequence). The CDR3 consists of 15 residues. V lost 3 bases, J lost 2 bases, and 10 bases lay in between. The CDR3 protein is CASSMSSGNTGELFF. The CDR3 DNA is TGTGCCAGTAGTATGTCTAGTGGAAACACCGGGGAGCTGTTTTTT.

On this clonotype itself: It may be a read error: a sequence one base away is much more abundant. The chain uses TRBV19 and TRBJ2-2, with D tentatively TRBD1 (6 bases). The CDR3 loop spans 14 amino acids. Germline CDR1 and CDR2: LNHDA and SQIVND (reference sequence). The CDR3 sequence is CASETGSYTGEPFF. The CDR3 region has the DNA TGTGCCAGTGAAACAGGGAGCTACACCGGGGAGCCGTTTTTT. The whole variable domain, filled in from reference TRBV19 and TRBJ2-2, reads DGGITQSPKYLFRKEGQNVTLSCEQNLNHDAMYWYRQDPGQGLRLIYYSQIVNDFQKGDIAEGYSVSREKKESFPLTVTSAQKNPTAFYLCASETGSYTGEPFFGEGSRLTVL.

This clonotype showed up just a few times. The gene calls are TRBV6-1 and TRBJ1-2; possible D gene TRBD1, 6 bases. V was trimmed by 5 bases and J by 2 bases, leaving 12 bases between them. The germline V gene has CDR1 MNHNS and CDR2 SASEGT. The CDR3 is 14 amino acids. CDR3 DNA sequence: TGTGCCAGCAGTCGCCGGACAGAGAACTATGGCTACACCTTC. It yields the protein CASSRRTENYGYTF.

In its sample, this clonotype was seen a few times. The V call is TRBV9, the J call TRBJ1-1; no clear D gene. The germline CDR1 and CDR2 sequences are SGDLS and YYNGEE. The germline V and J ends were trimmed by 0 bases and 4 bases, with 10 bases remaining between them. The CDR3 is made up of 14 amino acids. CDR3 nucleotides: TGTGCCAGCAGCGTAGTAGGTTCGAGCACTGAAGCTTTCTTT. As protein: CASSVVGSSTEAFF. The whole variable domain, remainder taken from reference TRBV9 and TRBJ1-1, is DSGVTQTPKHLITATGQRVTLRCSPRSGDLSVYWYQQSLDQGLQFLIQYYNGEERAKGNILERFSAQQFPDLHSELNLSSLELGDSALYFCASSVVGSSTEAFFGQGTRLTVV.

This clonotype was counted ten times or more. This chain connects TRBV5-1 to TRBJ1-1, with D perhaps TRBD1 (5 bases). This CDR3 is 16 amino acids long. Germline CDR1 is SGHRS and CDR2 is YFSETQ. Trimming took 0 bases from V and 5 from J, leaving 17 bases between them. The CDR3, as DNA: TGCGCCAGCAGCTTGGCCAGGGCCGTGATGGGAACTGAAGCTTTCTTT. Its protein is CASSLARAVMGTEAFF.

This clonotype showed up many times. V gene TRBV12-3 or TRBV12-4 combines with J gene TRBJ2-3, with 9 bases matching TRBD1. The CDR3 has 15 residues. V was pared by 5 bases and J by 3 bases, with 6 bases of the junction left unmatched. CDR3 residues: CASSDQGQGTDTQYF. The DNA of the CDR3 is TGTGCCAGCAGTGACCAAGGACAGGGGACAGATACGCAGTATTTT.

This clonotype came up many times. The CDR3 DNA sequence: TGTGCCTGGAGTAACAGGGGGCTCGATGAAGCTTTCTTT. This codes for CAWSNRGLDEAFF. The rearrangement joins TRBV30 to TRBJ1-1, with 9 bases identical to TRBD1. After removal of 2 bases from V and 7 bases from J, the junction contained 5 bases not matched to a gene. CDR3 size: 13 residues. The germline CDR1 and CDR2 sequences are GTSNPN and SVGIG (reference sequence).

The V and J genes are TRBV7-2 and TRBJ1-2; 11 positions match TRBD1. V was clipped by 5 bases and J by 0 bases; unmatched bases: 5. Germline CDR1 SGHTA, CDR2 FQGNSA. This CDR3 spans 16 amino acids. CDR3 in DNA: TGTGCCAGCAGCCTCGGACAGGGGGCTGCTAACTATGGCTACACCTTC. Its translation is CASSLGQGAANYGYTF.